This T cell receptor beta chain derives from a study of early stage breast cancer tumors. Assay: immunoSEQ multiplex PCR; the TCRdb copy retains only in-frame clones and omits some. Among fewer than 30,000 clones listed, around three quarters were seen once. Study findings and constraints: In about 90% of the 16 patients, blood comparison separated tumor from normal breast.

Comment on this clone: What it recognizes is unknown.

This receptor was identified in a person between 55 and 70 years old with breast cancer. The material sequenced was blood.

In nucleotides, the CDR3 is TGTGCCACTTTACGGGAGGGCTTGGTCACTGAAGCTTTCTTT. Its translation: CATLREGLVTEAFF. This chain uses TRBV28 with TRBJ1-1, with D hard to call. V lost 10 bases to trimming and J lost 4 bases, with 19 bases between them. This CDR3 region has 14 residues. Per the germline V gene, CDR1 is MDHEN and CDR2 is SYDVKM.